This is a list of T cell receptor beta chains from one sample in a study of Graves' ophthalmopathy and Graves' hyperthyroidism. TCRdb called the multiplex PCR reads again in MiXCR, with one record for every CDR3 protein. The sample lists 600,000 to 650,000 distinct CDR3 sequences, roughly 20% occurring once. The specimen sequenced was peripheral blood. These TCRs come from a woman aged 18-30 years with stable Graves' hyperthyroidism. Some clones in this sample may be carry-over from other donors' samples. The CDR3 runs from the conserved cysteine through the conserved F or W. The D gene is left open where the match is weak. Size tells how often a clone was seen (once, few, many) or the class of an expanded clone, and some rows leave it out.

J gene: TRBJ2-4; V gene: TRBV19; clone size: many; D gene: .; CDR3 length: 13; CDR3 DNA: TGTGCCAGTAGCCAAGGGACCGTTAGCATTCAGTACTTC; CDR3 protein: CASSQGTVSIQYF
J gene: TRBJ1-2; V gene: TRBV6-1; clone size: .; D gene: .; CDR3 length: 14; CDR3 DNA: TGTGCCAGCAGTGAAGTTGGGGGGCAAGGAGGCTACACCTTC; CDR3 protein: CASSEVGGQGGYTF
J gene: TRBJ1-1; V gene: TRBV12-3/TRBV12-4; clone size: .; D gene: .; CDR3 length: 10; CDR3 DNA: TGTGCCACAGGGAACACTGAAGCTTTCTTT; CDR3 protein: CATGNTEAFF
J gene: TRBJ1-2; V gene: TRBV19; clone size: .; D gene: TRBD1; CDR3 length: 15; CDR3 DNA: TGTGCCAGTAGTATAGATCGACAGGGGCGGCGCGGCTACACCTTC; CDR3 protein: CASSIDRQGRRGYTF
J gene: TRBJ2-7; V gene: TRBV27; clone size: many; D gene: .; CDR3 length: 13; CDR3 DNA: TGTGCCAGCAGTTTAATGCCCTCCTACGAGCAGTACTTC; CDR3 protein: CASSLMPSYEQYF
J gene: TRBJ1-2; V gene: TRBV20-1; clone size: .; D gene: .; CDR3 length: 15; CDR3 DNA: TGCAGTGCTAGAGATCTTGGGAAATCTCGATATGGCTACACCTTC; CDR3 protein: CSARDLGKSRYGYTF
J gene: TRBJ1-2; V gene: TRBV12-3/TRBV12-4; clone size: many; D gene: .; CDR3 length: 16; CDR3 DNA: TGTGCCAGCAGTTCAAGTCGCAGGGGCTCGGGCTATGGCTACACCTTC; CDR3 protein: CASSSSRRGSGYGYTF
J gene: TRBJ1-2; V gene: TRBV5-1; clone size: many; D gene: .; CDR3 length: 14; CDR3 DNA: TGCGCCAGCAGCCTCCAGACAGATCACTATGGCTACACCTTC; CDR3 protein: CASSLQTDHYGYTF
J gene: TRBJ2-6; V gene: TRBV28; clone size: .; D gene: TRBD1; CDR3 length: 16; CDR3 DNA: TGTGCCAGCAGTCCCGGCACAGGGGGCGGGATCATCGTCCTGACTTTC; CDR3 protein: CASSPGTGGGIIVLTF
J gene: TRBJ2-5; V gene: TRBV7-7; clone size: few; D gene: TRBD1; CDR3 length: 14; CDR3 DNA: TGTGCTAGCAGCGTGGGACAGGGGATAGAGACCCAGTACTTC; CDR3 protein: CASSVGQGIETQYF
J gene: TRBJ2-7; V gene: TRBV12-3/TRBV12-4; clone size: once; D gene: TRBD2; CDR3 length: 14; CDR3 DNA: TGTGCCAGCAGGATAGCGGGAGTCACCTACGAGCAGTACTTC; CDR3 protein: CASRIAGVTYEQYF
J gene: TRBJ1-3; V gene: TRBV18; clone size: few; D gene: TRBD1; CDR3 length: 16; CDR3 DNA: TGTGCCAGCTCACCAGGAGGGACAGCCTCTGGAAACACCATATATTTT; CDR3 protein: CASSPGGTASGNTIYF
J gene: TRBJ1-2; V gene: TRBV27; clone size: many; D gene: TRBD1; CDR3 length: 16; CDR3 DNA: TGTGCCAGCAGTGCGGCTCCTACAGGGGGCGGTGAAGGCTACACCTTC; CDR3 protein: CASSAAPTGGGEGYTF
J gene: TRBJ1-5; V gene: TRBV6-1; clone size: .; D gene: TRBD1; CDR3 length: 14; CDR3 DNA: TGTGCCGGCAGTGCAGGGGGCTGGAATCAGCCCCAGCATTTT; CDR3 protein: CAGSAGGWNQPQHF
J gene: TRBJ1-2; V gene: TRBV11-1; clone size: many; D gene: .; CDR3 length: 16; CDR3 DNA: TGTGCCAGCAGCTTAGGGACCACAGGTCGCGACTATGGCTACACCTTC; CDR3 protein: CASSLGTTGRDYGYTF
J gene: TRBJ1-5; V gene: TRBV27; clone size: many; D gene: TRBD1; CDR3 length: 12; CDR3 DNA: TGTGCCAGCAAGGGACAGGGGCAGCCCCAGCATTTT; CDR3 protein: CASKGQGQPQHF
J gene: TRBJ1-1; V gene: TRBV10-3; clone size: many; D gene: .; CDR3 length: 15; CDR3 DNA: TGTGCCATCAGTGAGTTCCACAGTATGAACACTGAAGCTTTCTTT; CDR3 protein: CAISEFHSMNTEAFF
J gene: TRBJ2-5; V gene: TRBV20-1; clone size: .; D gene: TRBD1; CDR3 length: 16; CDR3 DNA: TGCAGTGCTAGAGATCCCGAGGGGACAGGAGTGGAGACCCAGTACTTC; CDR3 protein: CSARDPEGTGVETQYF
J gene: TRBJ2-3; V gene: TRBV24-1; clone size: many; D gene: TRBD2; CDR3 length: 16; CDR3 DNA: TGTGCCACCAGTGACCGGCAAGCGGGGTCAACAGATACGCAGTATTTT; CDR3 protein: CATSDRQAGSTDTQYF
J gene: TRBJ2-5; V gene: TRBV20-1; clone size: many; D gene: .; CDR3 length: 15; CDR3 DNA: TGCAGTGCTAGAGATCTGGAGGGGTTGGGTGAGACCCAGTACTTC; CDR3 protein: CSARDLEGLGETQYF
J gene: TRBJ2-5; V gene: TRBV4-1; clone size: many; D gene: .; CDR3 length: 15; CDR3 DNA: TGCGCCAGCAGCCGCGGCCAGTGGCGGGAAGAGACCCAGTACTTC; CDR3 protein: CASSRGQWREETQYF
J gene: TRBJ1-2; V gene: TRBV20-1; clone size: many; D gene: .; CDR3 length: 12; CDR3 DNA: TGCAGTGCTAGAGACCCCCGGGATGGCTACACCTTC; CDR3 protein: CSARDPRDGYTF
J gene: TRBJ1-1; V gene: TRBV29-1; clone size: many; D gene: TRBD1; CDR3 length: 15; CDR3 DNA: TGCAGCGTCGATCCCCGCGGGACAGGGGAGAATCGGGCTTTCTTT; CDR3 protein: CSVDPRGTGENRAFF
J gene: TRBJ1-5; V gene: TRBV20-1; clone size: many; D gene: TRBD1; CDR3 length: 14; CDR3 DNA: TGCAGTGCTAGCTCGGACAGGGCCCCTCAGCCCCAGCATTTT; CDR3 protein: CSASSDRAPQPQHF
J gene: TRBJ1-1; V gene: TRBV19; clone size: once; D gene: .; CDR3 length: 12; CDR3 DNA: TGTGCCAGTAGTATCGGGACGGTGGAAGCTTTCTTT; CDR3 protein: CASSIGTVEAFF
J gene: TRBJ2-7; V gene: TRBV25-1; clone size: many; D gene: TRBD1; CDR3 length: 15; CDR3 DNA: TGTGCCAGCAGTGTACCGGGACAGGGCGTACGCGAGCAGTACTTC; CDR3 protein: CASSVPGQGVREQYF
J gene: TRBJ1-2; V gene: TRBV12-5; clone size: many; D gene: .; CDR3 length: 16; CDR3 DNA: TGTGCTAGTGGTTTAGGGGCCTTCGCGGGGGAAGATGGCTACACCTTC; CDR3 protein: CASGLGAFAGEDGYTF
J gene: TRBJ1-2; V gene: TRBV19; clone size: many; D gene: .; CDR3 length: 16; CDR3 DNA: TGTGCCAGTAGTATTCAAGGAGTACTCACGGGCTATGGCTACACCTTC; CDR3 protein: CASSIQGVLTGYGYTF
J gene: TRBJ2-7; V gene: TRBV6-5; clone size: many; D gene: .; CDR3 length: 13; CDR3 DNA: TGTGCCAGCACCCCGGGACTGGTCTACGAGCAGTACTTC; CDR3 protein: CASTPGLVYEQYF
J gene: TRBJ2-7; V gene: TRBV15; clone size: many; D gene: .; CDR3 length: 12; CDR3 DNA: TGTGCCACCAGCAATGGTGTGGGACGTCGCTCCTTC; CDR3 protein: CATSNGVGRRSF
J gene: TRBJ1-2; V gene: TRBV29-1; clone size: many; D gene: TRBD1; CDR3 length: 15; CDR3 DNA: TGCAGCGTAGCCGTCGACAGGGCGCCCCGGAATGGCTACACCTTC; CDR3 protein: CSVAVDRAPRNGYTF
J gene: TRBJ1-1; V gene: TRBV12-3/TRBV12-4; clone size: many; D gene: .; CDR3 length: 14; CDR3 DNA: TGTGCCAGCAGCCCTTTGGGGGGGAACACTGAAGCTTTCTTT; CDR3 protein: CASSPLGGNTEAFF
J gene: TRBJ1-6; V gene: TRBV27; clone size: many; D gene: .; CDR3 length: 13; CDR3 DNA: TGTGCCAGCCGATGGTTTGGGGATTCACCCCTCCACTTT; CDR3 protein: CASRWFGDSPLHF
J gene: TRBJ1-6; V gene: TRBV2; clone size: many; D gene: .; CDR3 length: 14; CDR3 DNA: TGTGCCAGCAGTACCTACAGCGTTAATTCACCCCTCCACTTT; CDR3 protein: CASSTYSVNSPLHF
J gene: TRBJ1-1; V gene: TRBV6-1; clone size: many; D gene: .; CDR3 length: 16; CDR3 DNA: TGTGCCAGCAGCGAACTTACAGGGCTCCTGAACACTGAAGCTTTCTTT; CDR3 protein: CASSELTGLLNTEAFF
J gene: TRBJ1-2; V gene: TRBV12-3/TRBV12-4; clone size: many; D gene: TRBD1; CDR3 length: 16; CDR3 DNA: TGTGCCAGCAGTTTCTTCGGGGACAGGGCTAACCATGGCTACACCTTC; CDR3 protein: CASSFFGDRANHGYTF
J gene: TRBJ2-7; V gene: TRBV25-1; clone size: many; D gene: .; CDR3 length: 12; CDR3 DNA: TGTGCCAGCAGTGAATTGTTCGGGGAGCAGTACTTC; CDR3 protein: CASSELFGEQYF
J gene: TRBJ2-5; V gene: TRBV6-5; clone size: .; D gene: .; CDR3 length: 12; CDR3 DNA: TGTGCCAGCATCAGCGGTTGGGAGACCCAGTACTTC; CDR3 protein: CASISGWETQYF
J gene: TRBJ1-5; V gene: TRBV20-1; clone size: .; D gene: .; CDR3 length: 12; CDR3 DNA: TGCAGTGCTAGAAAGCGTTCACAGCCCCAGCATTTT; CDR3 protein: CSARKRSQPQHF
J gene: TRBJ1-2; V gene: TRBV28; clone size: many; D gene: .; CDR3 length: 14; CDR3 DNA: TGTGCCAGCAGTTCGGGAGGGGGGGCGAGCGGCTACACCTTC; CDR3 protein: CASSSGGGASGYTF
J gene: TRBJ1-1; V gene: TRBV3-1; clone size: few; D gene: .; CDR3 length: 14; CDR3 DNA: TGTGCCAGCAGCCAAGCCGGGTCTTACACTGAAGCTTTCTTT; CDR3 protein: CASSQAGSYTEAFF